A single sample is the source of the 29 T cell receptor beta chains below, sequenced in a study of blood T cell repertoires in COVID-19 (dated by TCRdb to the early 2020s). The library relied on the immunoSEQ multiplex PCR assay. TCRdb provides this immuneACCESS table in a form limited to in-frame rearrangements. Some clones are lacking; in checked studies, under half of them reflect an unresolved V gene, and why the rest are absent is not known. The table for this sample lists under 200,000 clones; 79% of them were counted only once. The ten top clones hold approximately 6% of the sample. Material for sequencing was peripheral blood. All receptors derive from a woman aged 40-49 years with COVID-19, enrolled during active disease.

The chain combines TRBV3-1 (or the pseudogene TRBV3-2) with TRBJ2-5, with no clear D. The CDR3 extends over 11 amino acids. Looked up from germline, CDR1 is LGHDT and CDR2 is YNNKEL (reference sequence). V lost 2 bases and J 7 bases, leaving 5 bases between the germline ends. This CDR3 reads CASSQQSTQYF. The DNA for the CDR3 is TGTGCCAGCAGCCAACAATCGACCCAGTACTTC.

Points on this clone: A single base separates this from a much larger clone, so it may be a read error. The J gene is TRBJ2-5, the V gene TRBV5-1, with D unclear. Trimming removed 4 bases from V and 1 base from J, with 2 bases in between. Germline CDR1 reads SGHRS; CDR2 reads YFSETQ. CDR3 length: 11 residues. The CDR3 coding sequence is TGCGCCAGCAGCCGCCAAGAGACCCAGTACTTC. Its protein product is CASSRQETQYF.

V usage is TRBV4-2 and J usage is TRBJ1-5, with D maybe TRBD1 (5 bases). V lost 0 bases and J 10 bases, leaving 16 bases between the germline ends. Germline V gives CDR1 LGHNA, CDR2 YNFKEQ. The CDR3 has 15 residues. CDR3: CASSQERQGRDPQHF. In DNA, the CDR3 is TGTGCCAGCAGCCAAGAGAGGCAGGGAAGGGATCCCCAGCATTTT.

The V gene is TRBV12-5, the J gene TRBJ2-7; 9 bases match TRBD1. The trim removed 0 bases at V and 4 bases at J, leaving 10 bases unmatched. The CDR3 spans 17 residues. Germline V gene sequence: CDR1 LGHNT, CDR2 FRNRAP. The CDR3 loop is CASGLVLVRTGAYEQYF. CDR3 DNA sequence: TGTGCTAGTGGTTTGGTACTAGTTCGGACAGGGGCTTACGAGCAGTACTTC.

The chain joins TRBV11-3 to TRBJ2-2; 11 bases map to TRBD2. This CDR3 has 17 residues. Losses at the gene ends were 6 bases for V and 6 bases for J; bases not matched to a gene: 12. Germline V CDR1 and CDR2: SGHNT, YENEEA. This chain's CDR3 is CASRSSTSGRYPGELFF. CDR3 nucleotides: TGTGCCAGCAGGTCCTCCACTAGCGGGAGATACCCCGGGGAGCTGTTTTTT. The entire variable domain, with the rest obtained from reference TRBV11-3 and TRBJ2-2, is as follows: EAGVVQSPRYKIIEKKQPVAFWCNPISGHNTLYWYLQNLGQGPELLIRYENEEAVDDSQLPKDRFSAERLKGVDSTLKIQPAELGDSAVYLCASRSSTSGRYPGELFFGEGSRLTVL.

Points on this clone: The junction differs from germline at one of its ends, possibly a read error. The CDR3 DNA follows: TGTGCCACCAGCGGAGATGGGCCAGGTGACTACAATGAGCAGTTCTTC. It specifies CATSGDGPGDYNEQFF. The V and J genes are TRBV15 and TRBJ2-1; no firm D call. Looked up from germline, CDR1 is LNHNV and CDR2 is YYDKDF (reference sequence). This CDR3 has 16 amino acids.

The chain recombines TRBV3-1 (or the pseudogene TRBV3-2) with TRBJ1-1, with TRBD1 matching 10 bases. V shed 0 bases, J shed 0 bases, and the junction held 10 bases outside the gene matches. Germline V gene data show CDR1 as LGHDT and CDR2 as YNNKEL (reference sequence). The CDR3 runs 19 residues. CDR3 in amino acids: CASSQDRWGTGDLNTEAFF. The DNA for the CDR3 is TGTGCCAGCAGCCAAGATAGGTGGGGGACAGGGGACCTGAACACTGAAGCTTTCTTT.

The chain employs TRBV10-2 and TRBJ1-2, with D perhaps matching TRBD1 (5 bases). V was clipped by 6 bases and J by 4 bases, with 9 bases between them. CDR1 WSHSY and CDR2 SAAADI come from the germline V gene. The CDR3 has 12 residues. Here the CDR3 DNA reads TGCGCCAGCAGGACAGAACTCTATGGCTACACCTTC. Protein product: CASRTELYGYTF.

The chain has TRBV24-1 and TRBJ2-7, with 11 bases identical to TRBD1. Germline V gene lookup returns CDR1 KGHDR and CDR2 SFDVKD. Losses at the gene ends were 12 bases for V and 4 bases for J; bases not matched to a gene: 4. The CDR3 extends over 12 amino acids. CDR3 nucleotide sequence: TGTGCCCCGGACAGGGGGCGATACGAGCAGTACTTC. Translated, it gives CAPDRGRYEQYF.

The rearrangement uses TRBV6-6 and TRBJ2-1; 7 bases align to TRBD2. This CDR3 is built from 15 residues. Germline CDR1 reads MNHNY; CDR2 reads SVGAGI (reference sequence). The V gene end was trimmed by 6 bases and the J gene end by 0 bases; junction bases not matched to a gene: 5. The CDR3 region is CASRREGSSYNEQFF. CDR3 DNA: TGTGCCAGCAGAAGGGAGGGGAGCTCCTACAATGAGCAGTTCTTC.

This clone came up once. This chain uses TRBV5-1 with TRBJ1-2, with 8 bases identical to TRBD1. CDR1 is SGHRS, CDR2 YFSETQ, per germline. The length of the CDR3 is 17 residues. V was clipped by 0 bases and J by 4 bases; unmatched bases: 11. This CDR3 is CASSLGSGQAVFYGYTF. DNA for the CDR3: TGCGCCAGCAGCTTGGGGTCGGGACAGGCGGTATTCTATGGCTACACCTTC.

V gene TRBV5-5 combines with J gene TRBJ2-5; 10 bases are shared with TRBD1. In germline, CDR1 is SGHKS, CDR2 YYEKEE (reference sequence). The CDR3 length is 17 residues. Unmatched junction bases numbered 11, after V lost 1 base and J lost 5 bases. The CDR3 reads CASSLFGGDRGQETQYF. CDR3 sequence (DNA): TGTGCCAGCAGCTTGTTCGGTGGGGACAGGGGACAGGAGACCCAGTACTTC.

This clone was recorded once. J is TRBJ2-3 and V is TRBV5-1; D possibly corresponds to TRBD2 (6 bases). Trimming shortened V by 1 base and J by 5 bases, and 11 bases separated the two germline ends. Germline V lookup: CDR1 SGHRS, CDR2 YFSETQ. The CDR3 sequence is 14 residues long. CDR3 nucleotide sequence: TGCGCCAGCAGCTTGCTCGCGGGGCAAGATACGCAGTATTTT. This codes for CASSLLAGQDTQYF.

V gene TRBV12-3 or TRBV12-4 combines with J gene TRBJ1-2; TRBD1 matches 8 bases. This CDR3 has 13 residues. Trimming cost V 6 bases and J 5 bases; bases outside gene matches: 5. DNA of the CDR3: TGTGCCAGCAGAAGGACAGGGAATTATGGCTACACCTTC. Translation gives CASRRTGNYGYTF.

This clone has a handful of counts. The chain uses TRBV5-1 and TRBJ1-2; weak D call: TRBD1 (5 bases). V lost 0 bases, J lost 7 bases, and 10 bases lay in between. The CDR3 runs to 13 residues. Germline V gives CDR1 SGHRS, CDR2 YFSETQ. CDR3 sequence: CASSLEQAGGYTF. The CDR3 DNA reads as TGCGCCAGCAGCTTGGAACAGGCTGGTGGCTACACCTTC.

V gene TRBV9 combines with J gene TRBJ2-1, with D possibly matching TRBD2 (6 bases). Between the trimmed V and J ends, which lost 4 bases and 8 bases, there was a span of 22 bases. The CDR3 is 16 residues long. Germline V gene lookup returns CDR1 SGDLS and CDR2 YYNGEE. The CDR3 sequence: CASSTQAGPKIDEQFF. Written as DNA, the CDR3 is TGTGCCAGCAGCACACAAGCGGGCCCCAAAATCGATGAGCAGTTCTTC.

The rearrangement links TRBV19 to TRBJ2-2; perhaps TRBD1 as D (5 bases). The CDR3 is 16 residues long. Germline values: CDR1 LNHDA, CDR2 SQIVND (reference sequence). Trimming stripped 6 bases from V and 1 base from J, with 15 bases between. The CDR3 nucleotides are TGTGCCAGTAGATATAGGTCGCAGGGGAACACCGGGGAGCTGTTTTTT. This encodes CASRYRSQGNTGELFF.

This clone came up a few times. The chain links TRBV7-8 to TRBJ1-5; D possibly corresponds to TRBD1 (6 bases). Germline V lookup: CDR1 SGHVS, CDR2 FQNEAQ. V lost 5 bases to trimming and J lost 3 bases, with 8 bases between them. The CDR3 is 13 amino acids. The CDR3, as DNA: TGTGCCAGCAGCCAGGGACACAATCAGCCCCAGCATTTT. Translated, it gives CASSQGHNQPQHF.

The genes are TRBV5-1 and TRBJ2-5; D perhaps matches TRBD2 (6 bases). Germline assignment: CDR1 SGHRS and CDR2 YFSETQ. The CDR3 has 14 amino acids. Trimming shortened V by 6 bases and J by 1 base, and 13 bases separated the two germline ends. This CDR3 is CASNPGGGQETQYF. Here the CDR3 DNA reads TGCGCCAGCAACCCTGGGGGAGGCCAAGAGACCCAGTACTTC.

This clone turned up a few times. The chain is built from TRBV5-4 and TRBJ2-7, with 8 bases identical to TRBD2. The CDR3 covers 15 residues. The trim removed 4 bases at V and 0 bases at J, leaving 6 bases unmatched. CDR1 is SGHNT and CDR2 is YYREEE in the germline V gene (reference sequence). CDR3 in DNA: TGTGCCAGCAGCGCCAGCGGGGGCCGCTCCTACGAGCAGTACTTC. Its translation is CASSASGGRSYEQYF. The complete variable domain, with remaining parts taken from reference TRBV5-4 and TRBJ2-7, reads ETGVTQSPTHLIKTRGQQVTLRCSSQSGHNTVSWYQQALGQGPQFIFQYYREEENGRGNFPPRFSGLQFPNYSSELNVNALELDDSALYLCASSASGGRSYEQYFGPGTRLTVT.

Concerning this clone: The same CDR3 can be traced to other DNA sequences in this sample. The rearrangement joins TRBV18 to TRBJ2-7; 10 nucleotides align to TRBD2. This CDR3 has 19 amino acids. V lost 0 bases to trimming and J lost 3 bases; unmatched junction nucleotides: 14. Per the germline V gene, CDR1 is KGHSH and CDR2 is LQKENI. As DNA, the CDR3 is TGTGCCAGCTCACCACCGGCGCCTAGCGGGGGCCCAACCTTCTACGAGCAGTACTTC. Encoded protein: CASSPPAPSGGPTFYEQYF.

The V and J genes are TRBV30 and TRBJ1-1; D call uncertain. The CDR3 spans 13 residues. The germline V gene has CDR1 GTSNPN and CDR2 SVGIG (reference sequence). V shed 8 bases and J shed 5 bases, with 18 bases lying between them. This CDR3 reads CALDFWGSTEAFF. The CDR3 DNA reads as TGTGCCCTGGACTTCTGGGGTAGTACTGAAGCTTTCTTT.

The chain joins TRBV19 to TRBJ2-6, with a possible D match to TRBD1 (7 bases). This CDR3 has 16 residues. Germline CDR1 LNHDA, CDR2 SQIVND (reference sequence). Trimming took off 4 bases at V and 5 bases at J, with 15 bases between the two ends. The CDR3 DNA reads as TGTGCCAGTAGTACCGACAGGGAGGCCTGGGCCAACGTCCTGACTTTC. Its translation: CASSTDREAWANVLTF. Drawing the rest from reference TRBV19 and TRBJ2-6, the complete variable domain is DGGITQSPKYLFRKEGQNVTLSCEQNLNHDAMYWYRQDPGQGLRLIYYSQIVNDFQKGDIAEGYSVSREKKESFPLTVTSAQKNPTAFYLCASSTDREAWANVLTFGAGSRLTVL.

The J gene is TRBJ2-7, the V gene TRBV21-1; the table gives TRBD1 as D, unverified against the DNA. TRBV21-1 is recorded as a pseudogene. CDR3 size: 21 residues. CDR3 DNA: TGTGCCAGCAGCAAAAGGGGTCAACCGGGACAGGGGGCATTACCATCCTACGAGCAGTACTTC. Amino acid sequence: CASSKRGQPGQGALPSYEQYF.

The chain couples TRBV13 to TRBJ1-1; D uncertain. This CDR3 comprises 13 residues. Per the germline V gene, CDR1 is PRHDT and CDR2 is FYEKMQ (reference sequence). Trimming took off 5 bases at V and 8 bases at J, with 15 bases between the two ends. The CDR3 loop reads CASSQYARAEAFF. CDR3 sequence (DNA): TGTGCCAGCAGCCAATATGCGAGGGCCGAAGCTTTCTTT.

The V gene is TRBV5-1, the J gene TRBJ1-4; a possible D gene is TRBD1 (5 bases). The CDR3 runs to 13 residues. Germline values: CDR1 SGHRS, CDR2 YFSETQ. Trimming stripped 3 bases from V and 7 bases from J, with 10 bases between. The CDR3 sequence: CASSSGHIEKLFF. The CDR3 DNA reads as TGCGCCAGCAGCTCTGGACATATTGAAAAACTGTTTTTT.

The chain is built from TRBV25-1 and TRBJ2-7; perhaps TRBD2 as D (7 bases). CDR3 size: 15 residues. Trimming cost V 2 bases and J 5 bases, with 16 bases left between them. Germline CDR1 and CDR2: MGHDK and SYGVNS. CDR3 protein: CASSEVGGPSHEQYF. The CDR3 region has the DNA TGTGCCAGCAGTGAAGTGGGGGGGCCCTCGCACGAGCAGTACTTC.

This chain links TRBV18 with TRBJ1-5; 7 bases agree with TRBD1. CDR3 length equals 15 residues. Germline assignment: CDR1 KGHSH and CDR2 LQKENI. The V and J ends lost 1 base and 5 bases, in that order; junction bases with no gene match: 5. The CDR3 sequence is CASSPRAGGYQPQHF. The CDR3 DNA reads TGTGCCAGCTCACCACGCGCAGGGGGTTATCAGCCCCAGCATTTT.

The gene calls are TRBV7-9 and TRBJ2-3; possibly TRBD2 for D (6 bases). Trimming took 6 bases from V and 3 from J, leaving 13 bases between them. From germline, CDR1 is SEHNR and CDR2 FQNEAQ (reference sequence). There are 14 residues in the CDR3. CDR3 sequence reads: CASSGGLATDTQYF. In nucleotides, the CDR3 is TGTGCCAGCAGTGGGGGGTTAGCAACAGATACGCAGTATTTT.